This TCR beta chain was recorded in a study of blood T cell repertoires in COVID-19. Study background: PBMCs, B-cell-depleted T cells, or T cells provided the cDNA or gDNA that made up the material.

Participant ages covered about 18 to 100 years across about 22 US areas. This CDR3 has 17 residues. With V trimmed by 0 bases and J by 6 bases, 10 bases remained unmatched. Germline assignment: CDR1 LGHDT and CDR2 YNNKEL (reference sequence). Original handling: Reference gene primer amplification in the assay estimated nucleated cell counts. The assay was immunoSEQ multiplex PCR, and TCRdb's table has in-frame clones only and misses some. V and J calls and clone size follow that table, whereas D and trimming were derived from the DNA. The sample yields 120,000 to 150,000 clones, 85% to 90% seen once. The clonotype originates from a woman in her twenties or thirties with acute COVID-19. The V gene is TRBV3-1 (or the pseudogene TRBV3-2), the J gene TRBJ2-2; 7 bases line up with TRBD2. The specimen was PBMCs or T cells enriched from blood (not recorded which). CDR3 sequence reads: CASSQERRERRSGELFF. CDR3 nucleotide sequence: TGTGCCAGCAGCCAAGAACGGCGGGAGAGGCGCTCCGGGGAGCTGTTTTTT.